A selection of T cell receptor beta chains follows, all from one sample in a study of identical twins. TCRdb ran MiXCR on the 5' RACE reads and lists one entry per CDR3 protein. The sample consists of some 760,000 distinct CDR3 sequences, approximately 18% of them appearing once. This sample also belongs to another study, concerning T cells expressing NK-cell markers.

What was sequenced was PBMCs. These receptors originate from a woman in her late teens or twenties in good health. CDR3s include the opening cysteine and the closing phenylalanine or tryptophan. The order of the fields is J gene, clone size, V gene, CDR3 length, D gene, CDR3 DNA, CDR3 protein. A D gene is named only where the DNA matches it firmly. Clone size is shown for a subset of rows, as once, few, many or a class of expanded clone.

j_gene: TRBJ1-5; abundance: .; v_gene: TRBV5-1; len: 12; d_gene: .; CDR3nt: TGCGCCAGCAGCCCAGGGGATACGCCCCAGCATTTT; CDR3aa: CASSPGDTPQHF
j_gene: TRBJ2-4; abundance: .; v_gene: TRBV2; len: 16; d_gene: TRBD2; CDR3nt: TGTGCCAGCAGTGAGACTAGCGGGAGAGCCAAAAACATTCAGTACTTC; CDR3aa: CASSETSGRAKNIQYF
j_gene: TRBJ1-6; abundance: .; v_gene: TRBV24-1; len: 14; d_gene: .; CDR3nt: TGTGCCACCAGTGGGCAGGGAAGGAATTCACCCCTCCACTTT; CDR3aa: CATSGQGRNSPLHF
j_gene: TRBJ1-1; abundance: few; v_gene: TRBV29-1; len: 11; d_gene: .; CDR3nt: TGCAGCGTGGACACGAACACTGAAGCTTTCTTT; CDR3aa: CSVDTNTEAFF
j_gene: TRBJ2-7; abundance: .; v_gene: TRBV2; len: 11; d_gene: .; CDR3nt: TGTGCCAGCAGTGACCTCCGGGAGCAGTACTTC; CDR3aa: CASSDLREQYF
j_gene: TRBJ2-3; abundance: .; v_gene: TRBV7-9; len: 14; d_gene: .; CDR3nt: TGTGCCAGCAGCTTGGGATTTGAGGGAGATACGCAGTATTTT; CDR3aa: CASSLGFEGDTQYF
j_gene: TRBJ1-2; abundance: .; v_gene: TRBV27; len: 15; d_gene: TRBD1; CDR3nt: TGTGCCAGCAGTCTGGGACAGGGGCTCCCCTATGGCTACACCTTC; CDR3aa: CASSLGQGLPYGYTF
j_gene: TRBJ1-2; abundance: .; v_gene: TRBV29-1; len: 15; d_gene: .; CDR3nt: TGCAGCGTTGAAGAATGGGGGCGGACAGTCTATGGCTACACCTTC; CDR3aa: CSVEEWGRTVYGYTF
j_gene: TRBJ2-1; abundance: many; v_gene: TRBV12-3/TRBV12-4; len: 12; d_gene: .; CDR3nt: TGTGCCGACGGGAGCTCCTACAATGAGCAGTTCTTC; CDR3aa: CADGSSYNEQFF
j_gene: TRBJ2-1; abundance: few; v_gene: TRBV5-1; len: 16; d_gene: TRBD1; CDR3nt: TGCGCCAGCAGCTTACAGGGGAGTAGCTCCTACAATGAGCAGTTCTTC; CDR3aa: CASSLQGSSSYNEQFF
j_gene: TRBJ2-3; abundance: .; v_gene: TRBV4-2; len: 15; d_gene: .; CDR3nt: TGTGCCAGCAGCCAAGATCCCCTAGCGCAGGATACGCAGTATTTT; CDR3aa: CASSQDPLAQDTQYF
j_gene: TRBJ1-1; abundance: .; v_gene: TRBV16; len: 14; d_gene: .; CDR3nt: TGTGCCAGCAGCCACAGGGGCCTCCGGTCTGAAGCTTTCTTT; CDR3aa: CASSHRGLRSEAFF
j_gene: TRBJ2-7; abundance: .; v_gene: TRBV4-3; len: 15; d_gene: .; CDR3nt: TGCGCCAGCAGCCAATCGGGGGACTTTGTCTACGAGCAGTACTTC; CDR3aa: CASSQSGDFVYEQYF
j_gene: TRBJ2-4; abundance: .; v_gene: TRBV10-1; len: 14; d_gene: .; CDR3nt: TGCGCCAGCAGTGAGTCACAGACAAAAAACATTCAGTACTTC; CDR3aa: CASSESQTKNIQYF
j_gene: TRBJ2-7; abundance: .; v_gene: TRBV5-1; len: 14; d_gene: TRBD1; CDR3nt: TGCGCCAGCGGAGGACAGGGAGCCGCCTACGAGCAGTACTTC; CDR3aa: CASGGQGAAYEQYF
j_gene: TRBJ2-1; abundance: .; v_gene: TRBV12-3/TRBV12-4; len: 13; d_gene: TRBD1; CDR3nt: TGTGCCAGCACCGGGACAGGTCCGGATGAGCAGTTCTTC; CDR3aa: CASTGTGPDEQFF
j_gene: TRBJ1-2; abundance: few; v_gene: TRBV27; len: 13; d_gene: TRBD1; CDR3nt: TGTGCCAGCAAACGGGACAGGGGTGGAGGCTACACCTTC; CDR3aa: CASKRDRGGGYTF
j_gene: TRBJ2-2; abundance: .; v_gene: TRBV3-2; len: 17; d_gene: .; CDR3nt: TGTGCCACCTGCCAACTAGGCCAGGGCGCGAACACCGGGGAGCTGTTTTTT; CDR3aa: CATCQLGQGANTGELFF
j_gene: TRBJ2-1; abundance: few; v_gene: TRBV7-2; len: 15; d_gene: TRBD2; CDR3nt: TGTGCCACCGGGGGAGCGGGATCAAGTTCATATGAGCAGTTCTTC; CDR3aa: CATGGAGSSSYEQFF
j_gene: TRBJ2-2; abundance: .; v_gene: TRBV27; len: 15; d_gene: .; CDR3nt: TGTGCCAGCAGTGCTGGACGGATGAACACCGGGGAGCTGTTTTTT; CDR3aa: CASSAGRMNTGELFF
j_gene: TRBJ2-1; abundance: few; v_gene: TRBV6-5; len: 15; d_gene: TRBD1; CDR3nt: TGTGCCAGCAGTTACGACAGACAGGGGGGACATGAGCAGTTCTTC; CDR3aa: CASSYDRQGGHEQFF
j_gene: TRBJ1-4; abundance: .; v_gene: TRBV20-1; len: 14; d_gene: .; CDR3nt: TGCAGTGTGTCATCCGGGACGGCGAATGAAAAACTGTTTTTT; CDR3aa: CSVSSGTANEKLFF
j_gene: TRBJ1-1; abundance: .; v_gene: TRBV15; len: 16; d_gene: .; CDR3nt: TGTGCCACCAGCAGAGCGGGGAGTGCCATGAACACTGAAGCTTTCTTT; CDR3aa: CATSRAGSAMNTEAFF
j_gene: TRBJ2-7; abundance: .; v_gene: TRBV7-9; len: 15; d_gene: TRBD2; CDR3nt: TGTGCCAGCAGCTTTCTGGGACTAGAGTCCTACGAGCAGTACTTC; CDR3aa: CASSFLGLESYEQYF
j_gene: TRBJ1-1; abundance: .; v_gene: TRBV12-3/TRBV12-4; len: 14; d_gene: .; CDR3nt: TGTGCCAGCAGTGCCCACCGTCTGGGAACTGAAGCTTTCTTT; CDR3aa: CASSAHRLGTEAFF
j_gene: TRBJ2-1; abundance: .; v_gene: TRBV15; len: 17; d_gene: TRBD2; CDR3nt: TGTGCCACCAGCAGAGATCGTCGTAGCGGGAGGACCCATGAGCAGTTCTTC; CDR3aa: CATSRDRRSGRTHEQFF
j_gene: TRBJ2-2; abundance: few; v_gene: TRBV5-4; len: 15; d_gene: TRBD1; CDR3nt: TGTGCCAGCAGCTTGGGGACAGGGCTCACCGGGGAGCTGTTTTTT; CDR3aa: CASSLGTGLTGELFF